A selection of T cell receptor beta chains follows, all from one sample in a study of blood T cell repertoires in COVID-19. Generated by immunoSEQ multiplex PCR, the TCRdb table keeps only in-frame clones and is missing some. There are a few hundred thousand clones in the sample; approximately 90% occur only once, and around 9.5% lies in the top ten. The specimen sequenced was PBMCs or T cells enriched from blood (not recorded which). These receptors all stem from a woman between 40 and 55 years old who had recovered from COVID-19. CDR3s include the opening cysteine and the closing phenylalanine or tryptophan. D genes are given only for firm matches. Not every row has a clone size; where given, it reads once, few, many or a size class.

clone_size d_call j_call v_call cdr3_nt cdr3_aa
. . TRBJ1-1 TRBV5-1 TGCGCCAGCAGCTTGGGCGCTAACTTGAACACTGAAGCTTTCTTT CASSLGANLNTEAFF
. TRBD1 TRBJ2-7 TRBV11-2 TGTGCCAGCAGCACCTCAGGACAGGGGGCTAGGAACGAGCAGTACTTC CASSTSGQGARNEQYF
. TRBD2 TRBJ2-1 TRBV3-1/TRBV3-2 TGTGCCAGCAGCCAAGTCGTGGGACTAGCGGCTAGCTCCTACAATGAGCAGTTCTTC CASSQVVGLAASSYNEQFF
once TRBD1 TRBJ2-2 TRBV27 TGTGCCAGCAAGACAGGGTTGAACACCGGGGAGCTGTTTTTT CASKTGLNTGELFF
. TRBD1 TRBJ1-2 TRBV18 TGTGCCAGCTCACCAAAACAGGGGGCTGGTGGCTACACCTTC CASSPKQGAGGYTF
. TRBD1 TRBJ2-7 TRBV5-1 TGCGCCAGCAGCTTCCTGACAGGGGAGGCTGAAAGGCGGTACTTC CASSFLTGEAERRYF
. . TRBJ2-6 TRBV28 TGTGCCAGCACCCTACTCCTAGGGGCCAACGTCCTGACTTTC CASTLLLGANVLTF
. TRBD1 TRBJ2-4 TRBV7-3 TGTGCCAGCAGCAAGGGACAGGGAAACATTCAGTACTTC CASSKGQGNIQYF
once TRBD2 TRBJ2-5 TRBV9 TGTGCCAGCAGCCCCCGGGGGGGAGAAGAGACCCAGTACTTC CASSPRGGEETQYF
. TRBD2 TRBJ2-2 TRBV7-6 TGTGCCAGCAGCGACATACTAGCGGGAGTCTCCGGGGAGCTGTTTTTT CASSDILAGVSGELFF
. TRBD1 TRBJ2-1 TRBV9 TGTGCCAGCAGCGTAGCGGACAGGGGGCTGGGTGAGCAGTTCTTC CASSVADRGLGEQFF
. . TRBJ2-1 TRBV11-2 TGTGCCAGCAGCTTATTGCTAGGAGGGAACAATGAGCAGTTCTTC CASSLLLGGNNEQFF
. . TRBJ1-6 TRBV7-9 TGTGCCAGCAGCGACAGACTGAATTCACCCCTCCACTTT CASSDRLNSPLHF
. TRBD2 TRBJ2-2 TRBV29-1 TGCAGCGTTATTAGCGGGGCCGGGGAGCTGTTTTTT CSVISGAGELFF
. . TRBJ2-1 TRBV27 TGTGCCAGCGCGGGCACCATAAATGAGCAGTTCTTC CASAGTINEQFF
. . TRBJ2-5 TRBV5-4 TGTGCCAGCAGCTCAGGGGACTACAGTGGGGGGGAGACCCAGTACTTC CASSSGDYSGGETQYF
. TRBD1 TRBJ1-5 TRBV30 TGTGCCTGGAGTCAAAGGACAGGGCCTTACAATCAGCCCCAGCATTTT CAWSQRTGPYNQPQHF
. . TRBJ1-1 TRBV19 TGTGCCAGTAGTACAGACAGTCCGGGGGAAGCTTTCTTT CASSTDSPGEAFF
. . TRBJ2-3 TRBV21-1 TGTGCCAGCCGGGACAGGGAAGCAGATACGCAGTATTTT CASRDREADTQYF
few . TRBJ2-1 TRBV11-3 TGTGCCAGCAGCCCGGAGCCGTACGGAGGGGAGCAGTTCTTC CASSPEPYGGEQFF
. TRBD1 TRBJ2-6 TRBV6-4 TGTGCCAGCAGTAAGACCGGGACAGGGGCTTCTCCTGGGGCCAACGTCCTGACTTTC CASSKTGTGASPGANVLTF
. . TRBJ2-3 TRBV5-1 TGCGCCAGCAGCTTGGGAGCTTACACAGATACGCAGTATTTT CASSLGAYTDTQYF
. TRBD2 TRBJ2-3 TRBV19 TGTGCCAGTAGTCCCGGCGCGGGGGTAGATACGCAGTATTTT CASSPGAGVDTQYF
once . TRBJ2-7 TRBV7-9 TGTGCCAGCAGCTTAGCTTACAAAGCGGACGAGCAGTACTTC CASSLAYKADEQYF
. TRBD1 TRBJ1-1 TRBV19 TGTGCCAGTAGTAAGCAGGGGGCGAAGAACACTGAAGCTTTCTTT CASSKQGAKNTEAFF
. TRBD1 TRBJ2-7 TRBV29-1 TGCAGCGCCCGGACAGGGGGCGCGGGAGAGCAGTACTTC CSARTGGAGEQYF
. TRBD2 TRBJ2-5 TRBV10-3 TGTGCCATCAGTGGACTAGCGGGACCCCAAGAGACCCAGTACTTC CAISGLAGPQETQYF
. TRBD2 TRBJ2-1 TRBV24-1 TGTGCCACAAACGCCGGCGGGGGGCGGGGGAATGAGCAGTTCTTC CATNAGGGRGNEQFF
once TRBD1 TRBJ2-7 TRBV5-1 TGCGCCAGCAGCCCAACAGGGGGCGCCTCCTACGAGCAGTACTTC CASSPTGGASYEQYF
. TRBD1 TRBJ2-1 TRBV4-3 TGCGCCAGCAGCTCCCGACAGGGGGCATACAATGAGCAGTTCTTC CASSSRQGAYNEQFF
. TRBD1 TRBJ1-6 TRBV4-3 TGCGCCAGCAGCCAGTCCGCTGGACAGGGGAATTCACCCCTCCACTTT CASSQSAGQGNSPLHF
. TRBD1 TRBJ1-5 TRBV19 TGTGCCAGTAGAAAACAGGGGGACAATCAGCCCCAGCATTTT CASRKQGDNQPQHF
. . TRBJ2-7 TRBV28 TGTGCCAGCAGCTCAGGGGGGACGATGGGCTACGAGCAGTACTTC CASSSGGTMGYEQYF
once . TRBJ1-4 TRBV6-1 TGTGCCAGCAGTGAAGATAGGAGGGCCCGGGCAAATGAAAAACTGTTTTTT CASSEDRRARANEKLFF
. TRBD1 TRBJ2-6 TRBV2 TGTGCCAGCAGTCCCCAGACAGGGGGCGCCTTGAGCTCTGGGGCCAACGTCCTGACTTTC CASSPQTGGALSSGANVLTF
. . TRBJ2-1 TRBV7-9 TGTGCCAGCTGTGCGAACTACAATGAGCAGTTCTTC CASCANYNEQFF
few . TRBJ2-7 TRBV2 TGTGCCAGCAAGAGGATCTACGAGCAGTACTTC CASKRIYEQYF
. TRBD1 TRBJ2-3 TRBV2 TGTGCCAGCAGTACGACAGGGACCAGCACAGATACGCAGTATTTT CASSTTGTSTDTQYF
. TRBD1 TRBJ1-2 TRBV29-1 TGCAGCGTAATGACAGGGGGCGGCTACACCTTC CSVMTGGGYTF
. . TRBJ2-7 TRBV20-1 TGCAGTGCTAGAGGGCAGAACGAGCAGTACTTC CSARGQNEQYF
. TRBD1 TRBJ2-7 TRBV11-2 TGTGCCAGCAGCTTAGGAGGGTGGGACAGGGCCTACGAGCAGTACTTC CASSLGGWDRAYEQYF
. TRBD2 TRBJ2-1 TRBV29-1 TGCAGCGCCCGACTAGCGGGGATCCTAAATGAGCAGTTCTTC CSARLAGILNEQFF